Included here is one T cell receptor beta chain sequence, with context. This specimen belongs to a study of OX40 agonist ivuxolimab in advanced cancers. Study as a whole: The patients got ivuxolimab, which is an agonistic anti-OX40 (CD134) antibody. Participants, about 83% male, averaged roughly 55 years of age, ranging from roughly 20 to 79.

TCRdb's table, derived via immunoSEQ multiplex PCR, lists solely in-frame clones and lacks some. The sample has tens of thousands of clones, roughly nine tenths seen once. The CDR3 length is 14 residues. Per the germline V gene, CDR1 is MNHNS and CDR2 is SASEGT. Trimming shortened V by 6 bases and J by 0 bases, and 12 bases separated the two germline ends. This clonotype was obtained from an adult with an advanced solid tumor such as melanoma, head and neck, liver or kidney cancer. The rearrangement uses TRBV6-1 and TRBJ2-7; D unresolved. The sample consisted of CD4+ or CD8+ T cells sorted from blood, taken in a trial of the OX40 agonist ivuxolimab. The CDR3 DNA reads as TGTGCCAGCAGCCCGACGGCGAACTCCTACGAGCAGTACTTC. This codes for CASSPTANSYEQYF.